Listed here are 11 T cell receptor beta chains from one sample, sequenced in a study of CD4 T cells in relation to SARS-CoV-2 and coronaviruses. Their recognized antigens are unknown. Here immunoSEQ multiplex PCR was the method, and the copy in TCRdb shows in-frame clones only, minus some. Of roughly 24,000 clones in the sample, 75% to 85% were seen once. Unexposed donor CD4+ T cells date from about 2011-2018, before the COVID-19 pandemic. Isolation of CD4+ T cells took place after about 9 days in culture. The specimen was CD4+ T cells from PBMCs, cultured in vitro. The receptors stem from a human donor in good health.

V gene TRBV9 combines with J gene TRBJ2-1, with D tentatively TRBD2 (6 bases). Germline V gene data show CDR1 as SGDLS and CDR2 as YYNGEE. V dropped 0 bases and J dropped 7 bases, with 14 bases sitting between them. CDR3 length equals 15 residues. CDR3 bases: TGTGCCAGCAGCGTAGCGGGAGTTACTGGTAATGAGCAGTTCTTC. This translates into CASSVAGVTGNEQFF.

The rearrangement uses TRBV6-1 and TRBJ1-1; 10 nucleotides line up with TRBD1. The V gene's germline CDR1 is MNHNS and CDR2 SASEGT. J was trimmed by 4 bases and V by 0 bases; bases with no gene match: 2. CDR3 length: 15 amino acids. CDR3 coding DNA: TGTGCCAGCAGTGAAGCGGGACAGGGGACCACTGAAGCTTTCTTT. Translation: CASSEAGQGTTEAFF.

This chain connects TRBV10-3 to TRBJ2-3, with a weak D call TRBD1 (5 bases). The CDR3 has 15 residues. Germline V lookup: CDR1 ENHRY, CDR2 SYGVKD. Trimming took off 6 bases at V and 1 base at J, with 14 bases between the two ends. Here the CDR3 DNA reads TGTGCCATCAGCTTCACAGGTGAAGGCACAGATACGCAGTATTTT. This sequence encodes CAISFTGEGTDTQYF.

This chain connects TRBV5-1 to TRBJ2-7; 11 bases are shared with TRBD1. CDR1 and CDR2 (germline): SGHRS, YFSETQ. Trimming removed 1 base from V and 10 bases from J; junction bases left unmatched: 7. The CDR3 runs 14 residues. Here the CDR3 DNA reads TGCGCCAGCAGCTTGTGGGGACAGGGGGATTTACAGTACTTC. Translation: CASSLWGQGDLQYF.

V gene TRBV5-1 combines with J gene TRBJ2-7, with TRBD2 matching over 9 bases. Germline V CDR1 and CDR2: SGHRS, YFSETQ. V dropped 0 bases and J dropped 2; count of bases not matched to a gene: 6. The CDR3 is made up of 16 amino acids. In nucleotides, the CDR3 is TGCGCCAGCAGCTTGGGCGGTGGGACTAGCACCTACGAGCAGTACTTC. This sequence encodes CASSLGGGTSTYEQYF.

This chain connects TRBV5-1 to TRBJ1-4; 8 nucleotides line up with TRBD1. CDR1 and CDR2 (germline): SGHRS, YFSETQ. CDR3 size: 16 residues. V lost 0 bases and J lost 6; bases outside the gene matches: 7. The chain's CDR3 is CASSLVTGVGHEKLFF. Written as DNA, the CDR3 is TGCGCCAGCAGCTTGGTGACAGGGGTGGGTCATGAAAAACTGTTTTTT.

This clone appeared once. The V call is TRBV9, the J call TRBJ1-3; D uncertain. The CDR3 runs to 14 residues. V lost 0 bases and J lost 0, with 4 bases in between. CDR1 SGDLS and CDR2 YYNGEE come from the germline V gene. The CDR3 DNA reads TGTGCCAGCAGCGTAGGGCTCTCTGGAAACACCATATATTTT. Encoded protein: CASSVGLSGNTIYF.

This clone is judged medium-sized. CDR3: CASSSNSPGELFF. The CDR3 region has the DNA TGTGCCAGCAGTTCCAACTCCCCCGGGGAGCTGTTTTTT. The rearrangement joins TRBV7-2 to TRBJ2-2; D gene unclear. The CDR3 is 13 residues long. The germline V and J ends were trimmed by 6 bases and 6 bases, with 11 bases remaining between them. CDR1 is SGHTA, CDR2 FQGNSA, per germline.

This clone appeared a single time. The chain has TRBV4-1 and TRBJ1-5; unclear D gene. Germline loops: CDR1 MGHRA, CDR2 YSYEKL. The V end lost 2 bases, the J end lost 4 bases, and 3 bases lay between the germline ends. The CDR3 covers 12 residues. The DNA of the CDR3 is TGCGCCAGCAGCCAAAATAATCAGCCCCAGCATTTT. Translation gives CASSQNNQPQHF.

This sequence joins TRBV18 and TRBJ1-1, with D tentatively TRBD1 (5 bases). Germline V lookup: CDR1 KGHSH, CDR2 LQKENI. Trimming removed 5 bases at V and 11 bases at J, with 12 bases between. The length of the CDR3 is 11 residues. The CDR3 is CASSSTGQAFF. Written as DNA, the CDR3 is TGTGCCAGCTCATCCACGGGGCAGGCTTTCTTT.

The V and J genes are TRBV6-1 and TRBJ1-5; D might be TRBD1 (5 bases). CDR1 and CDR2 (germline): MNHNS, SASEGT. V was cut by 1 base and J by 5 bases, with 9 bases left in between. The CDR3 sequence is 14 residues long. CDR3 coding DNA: TGTGCCAGCAGTGAAGAAGGGACCCATCAGCCCCAGCATTTT. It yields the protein CASSEEGTHQPQHF.